This entry concerns a single T cell receptor beta chain. The sample comes from a study of OX40 agonist ivuxolimab in advanced cancers. The protocol was immunoSEQ multiplex PCR, while the TCRdb copy is restricted to in-frame clones and leaves out a portion. The sample records tens of thousands of clones, approximately 84% being singletons. This CDR3 comprises 15 residues. Trimming removed 2 bases from V and 0 bases from J, with 11 bases in between. From germline, CDR1 is SGHRS and CDR2 YFSETQ. This rearrangement joins TRBV5-1 to TRBJ2-5; D could derive from TRBD1 or TRBD2 (5 bases each). The receptor was isolated from an adult with an advanced solid tumor such as melanoma, head and neck, liver or kidney cancer. Sequencing was performed on CD4+ or CD8+ T cells sorted from blood, taken in a trial of the OX40 agonist ivuxolimab. In DNA form, the CDR3 reads TGCGCCAGCAGCTTAGTGGGGGAGTACCAAGAGACCCAGTACTTC. Protein: CASSLVGEYQETQYF.